This T cell receptor beta chain stems from a study of blood T cell repertoires in COVID-19. Across the whole study: Sites in the United States, Italy and Spain provided acute and convalescent COVID-19 samples. PBMCs, B-cell-depleted T cells, or T cells were the source of the cDNA or gDNA that made up the material.

In the original analysis: Estimates of nucleated cell counts were drawn from the amplification of reference gene primers. TCRdb's table, derived via immunoSEQ multiplex PCR, lists solely in-frame clones and lacks some. The DNA was the basis for D and trimming; V, J and clone size are from that table. The sample lists 250,000 to 350,000 clones, roughly 89% seen once, with roughly 0.8% in the top ten. CDR1 is MNHNY, CDR2 SVGAGI, per germline (reference sequence). The CDR3 has 17 residues. The J segment lost 4 bases and the V segment lost 5 bases, leaving 7 bases of the junction unmatched. Sequenced material: peripheral blood. The chain has TRBV6-6 and TRBJ2-3; 15 nucleotides align to TRBD2. The source is a man younger than 40 with acute or convalescent COVID-19. The CDR3 DNA follows: TGTGCCAGCAGTCCGGGACTAGCGGGAGGTAGGCCAGATACGCAGTATTTT. This sequence encodes CASSPGLAGGRPDTQYF.